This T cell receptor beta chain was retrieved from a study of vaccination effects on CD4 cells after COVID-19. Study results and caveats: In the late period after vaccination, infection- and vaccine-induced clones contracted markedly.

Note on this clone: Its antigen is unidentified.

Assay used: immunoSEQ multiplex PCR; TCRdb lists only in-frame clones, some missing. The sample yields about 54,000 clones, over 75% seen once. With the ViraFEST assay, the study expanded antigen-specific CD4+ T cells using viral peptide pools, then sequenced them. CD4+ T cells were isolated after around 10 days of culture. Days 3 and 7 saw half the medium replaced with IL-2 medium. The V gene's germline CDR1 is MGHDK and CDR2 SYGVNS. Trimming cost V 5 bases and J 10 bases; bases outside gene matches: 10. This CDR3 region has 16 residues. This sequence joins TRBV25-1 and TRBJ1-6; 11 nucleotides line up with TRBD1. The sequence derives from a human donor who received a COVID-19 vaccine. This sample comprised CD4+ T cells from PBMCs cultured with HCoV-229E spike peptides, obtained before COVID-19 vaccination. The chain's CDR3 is CASSFGTGGLGSPLHF. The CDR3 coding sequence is TGTGCCAGCAGTTTCGGGACAGGGGGATTGGGATCACCCCTCCACTTT.